This TCR beta chain was identified in a study of vaccination effects on CD4 cells after COVID-19. Study outcomes and limitations: After vaccination of healthy people, only 1 of 255 vaccine-induced clones cross-reacted with common cold coronaviruses.

Assay: immunoSEQ multiplex PCR; the TCRdb copy retains only in-frame clones and omits some. This sample has roughly 76,000 clones, with around four fifths found just once. Expansion with viral peptide pools was applied to antigen-specific CD4+ T cells by the ViraFEST assay prior to sequencing. Following culture for approximately ten days, CD4+ T cells were isolated. Germline V lookup: CDR1 MNHEY, CDR2 SMNVEV (reference sequence). V gave up 8 bases and J gave up 6 bases, with 16 bases separating them. The CDR3 is 14 residues long. This clone has a single count. The target antigen is unknown. The chain couples TRBV27 to TRBJ1-4, with D possibly being TRBD1 (5 bases). This clonotype originated in a human donor who received a COVID-19 vaccine. The sequencing used CD4+ T cells from PBMCs cultured with HCoV-229E spike peptides, collected before COVID-19 vaccination. The CDR3 coding sequence is TGTGCCAGCGGTCGTGGGGCAGTGGATGAAAAACTGTTTTTT. Its protein is CASGRGAVDEKLFF.